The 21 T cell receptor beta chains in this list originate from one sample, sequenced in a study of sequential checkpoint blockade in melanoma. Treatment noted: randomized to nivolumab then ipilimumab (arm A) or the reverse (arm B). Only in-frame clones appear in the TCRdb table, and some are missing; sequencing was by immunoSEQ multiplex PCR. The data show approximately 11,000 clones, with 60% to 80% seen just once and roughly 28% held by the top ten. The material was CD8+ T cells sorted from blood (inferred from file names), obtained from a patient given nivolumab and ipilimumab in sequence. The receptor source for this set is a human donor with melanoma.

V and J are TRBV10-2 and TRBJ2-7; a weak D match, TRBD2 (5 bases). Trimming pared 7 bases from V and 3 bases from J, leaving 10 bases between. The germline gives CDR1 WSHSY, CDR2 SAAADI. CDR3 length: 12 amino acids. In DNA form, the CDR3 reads TGCGCCAGCACGGGTGAGGGCTACGAGCAGTACTTC. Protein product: CASTGEGYEQYF.

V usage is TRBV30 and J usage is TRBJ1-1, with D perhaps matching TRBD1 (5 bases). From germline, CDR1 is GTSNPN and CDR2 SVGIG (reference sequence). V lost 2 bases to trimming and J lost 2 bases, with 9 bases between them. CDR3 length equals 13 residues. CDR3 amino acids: CAWSPRANTEAFF. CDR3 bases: TGTGCCTGGAGTCCCAGGGCCAACACTGAAGCTTTCTTT.

The DNA of the CDR3 is TGTGCCAGCAGCCCAGGGTTTAGCTCCTACGAGCAGTACTTC. Translated, it gives CASSPGFSSYEQYF. The chain employs TRBV5-4 and TRBJ2-5, with a tentative D call TRBD1 (5 bases). The J call may not be correct, given that the DNA end is closer to TRBJ2-7. The CDR3 runs 14 residues. Germline assignment: CDR1 SGHNT and CDR2 YYREEE (reference sequence).

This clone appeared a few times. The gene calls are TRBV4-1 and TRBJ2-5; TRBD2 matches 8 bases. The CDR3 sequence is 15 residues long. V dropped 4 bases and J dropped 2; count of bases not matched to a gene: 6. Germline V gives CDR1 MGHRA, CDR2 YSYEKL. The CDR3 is CASSLLRGEQETQYF. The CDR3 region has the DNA TGCGCCAGCAGCCTCCTGCGGGGGGAACAAGAGACCCAGTACTTC.

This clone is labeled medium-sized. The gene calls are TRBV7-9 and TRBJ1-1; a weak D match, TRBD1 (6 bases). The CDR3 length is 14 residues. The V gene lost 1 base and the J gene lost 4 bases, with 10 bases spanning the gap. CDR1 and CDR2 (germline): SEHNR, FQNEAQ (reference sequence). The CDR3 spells CASSLVQGPTEAFF. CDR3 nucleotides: TGTGCCAGCAGCTTAGTTCAGGGGCCCACTGAAGCTTTCTTT.

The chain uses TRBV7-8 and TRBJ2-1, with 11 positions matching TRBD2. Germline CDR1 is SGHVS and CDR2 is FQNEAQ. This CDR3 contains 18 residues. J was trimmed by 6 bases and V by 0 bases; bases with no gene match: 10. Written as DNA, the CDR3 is TGTGCCAGCAGCTTAGCGCTAGCGGGAGGCCATCCGCTCAATGAGCAGTTCTTC. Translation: CASSLALAGGHPLNEQFF.

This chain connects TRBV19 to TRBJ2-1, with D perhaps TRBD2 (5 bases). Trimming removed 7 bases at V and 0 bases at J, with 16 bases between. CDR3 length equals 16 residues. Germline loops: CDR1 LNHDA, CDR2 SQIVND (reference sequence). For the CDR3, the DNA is TGTGCCAGTACCCTGATGGCAGGACTCTCCTACAATGAGCAGTTCTTC. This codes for CASTLMAGLSYNEQFF.

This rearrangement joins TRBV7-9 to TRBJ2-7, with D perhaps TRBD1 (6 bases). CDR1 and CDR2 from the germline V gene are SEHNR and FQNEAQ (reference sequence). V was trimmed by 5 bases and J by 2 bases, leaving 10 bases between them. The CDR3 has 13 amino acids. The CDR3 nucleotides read TGTGCCAGCAGCCCGGGACACGCCTACGAGCAGTACTTC. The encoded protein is CASSPGHAYEQYF.

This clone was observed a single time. CDR3 region: CASSGTTGTGMETQYF. In DNA, the CDR3 is TGTGCCAGCAGCGGAACAACCGGGACAGGGATGGAGACCCAGTACTTC. V gene TRBV9 combines with J gene TRBJ2-5; 9 bases match TRBD1. Germline V lookup: CDR1 SGDLS, CDR2 YYNGEE. V shed 3 bases and J 5 bases; nucleotides not matched to a gene: 11. The CDR3 runs to 16 residues.

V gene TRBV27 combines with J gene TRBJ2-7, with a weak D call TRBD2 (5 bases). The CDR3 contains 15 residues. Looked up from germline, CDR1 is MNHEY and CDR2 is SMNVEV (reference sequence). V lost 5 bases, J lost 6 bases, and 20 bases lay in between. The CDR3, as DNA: TGTGCCAGCAGTCCTCTGTCCGGGGATTTAACCGAGCAGTACTTC. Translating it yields CASSPLSGDLTEQYF.

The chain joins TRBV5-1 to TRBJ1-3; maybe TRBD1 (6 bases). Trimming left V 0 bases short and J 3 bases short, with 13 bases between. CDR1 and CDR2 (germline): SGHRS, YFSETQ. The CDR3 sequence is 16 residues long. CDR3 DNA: TGCGCCAGCAGCTTGGGAGGCAGGGGTTATGGAAACACCATATATTTT. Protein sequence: CASSLGGRGYGNTIYF.

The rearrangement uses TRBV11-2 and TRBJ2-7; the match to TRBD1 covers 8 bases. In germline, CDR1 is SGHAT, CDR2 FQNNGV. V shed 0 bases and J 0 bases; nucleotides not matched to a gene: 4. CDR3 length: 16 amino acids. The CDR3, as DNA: TGTGCCAGCAGCTTAGAGACAGGGGTCCTCTCCTACGAGCAGTACTTC. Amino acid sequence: CASSLETGVLSYEQYF.

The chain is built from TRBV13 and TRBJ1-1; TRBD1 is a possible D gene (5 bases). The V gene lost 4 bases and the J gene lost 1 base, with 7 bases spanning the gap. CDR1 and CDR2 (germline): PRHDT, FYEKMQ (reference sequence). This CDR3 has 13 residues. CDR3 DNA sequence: TGTGCCAGCAGCTCGACAGAGAACACTGAAGCTTTCTTT. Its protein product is CASSSTENTEAFF.

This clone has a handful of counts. This CDR3 is CASSIDGSPLHF. The CDR3 DNA reads TGTGCCAGTAGTATAGACGGTTCACCCCTCCACTTT. The chain couples TRBV19 to TRBJ1-6; unclear D gene. Trimming stripped 0 bases from V and 9 bases from J, with 3 bases between. CDR1 is LNHDA and CDR2 is SQIVND in the germline V gene (reference sequence). The CDR3 loop spans 12 amino acids. Full variable domain (remainder filled in from reference TRBV19 and TRBJ1-6): DGGITQSPKYLFRKEGQNVTLSCEQNLNHDAMYWYRQDPGQGLRLIYYSQIVNDFQKGDIAEGYSVSREKKESFPLTVTSAQKNPTAFYLCASSIDGSPLHFGNGTRLTVT.

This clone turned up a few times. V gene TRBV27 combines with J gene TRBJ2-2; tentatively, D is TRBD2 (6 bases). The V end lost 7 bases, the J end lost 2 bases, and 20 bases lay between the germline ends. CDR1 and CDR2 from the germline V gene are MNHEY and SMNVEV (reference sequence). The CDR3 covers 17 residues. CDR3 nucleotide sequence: TGTGCCAGCAACCTTATTCCGGTAGCGGCAAACACCGGGGAGCTGTTTTTT. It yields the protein CASNLIPVAANTGELFF.

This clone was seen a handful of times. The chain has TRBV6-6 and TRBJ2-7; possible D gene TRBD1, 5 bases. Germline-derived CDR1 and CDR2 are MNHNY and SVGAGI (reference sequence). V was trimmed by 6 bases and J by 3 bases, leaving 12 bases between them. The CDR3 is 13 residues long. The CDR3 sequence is CASRAGMSYEQYF. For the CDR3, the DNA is TGTGCCAGCAGGGCAGGGATGAGCTACGAGCAGTACTTC.

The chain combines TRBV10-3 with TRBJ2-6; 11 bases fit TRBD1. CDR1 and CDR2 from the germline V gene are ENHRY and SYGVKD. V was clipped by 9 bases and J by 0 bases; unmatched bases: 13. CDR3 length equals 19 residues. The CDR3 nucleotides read TGTGCCATGGAGCCGGGACAGGGGGTCCTCAGCTCTGGGGCCAACGTCCTGACTTTC. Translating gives CAMEPGQGVLSSGANVLTF.

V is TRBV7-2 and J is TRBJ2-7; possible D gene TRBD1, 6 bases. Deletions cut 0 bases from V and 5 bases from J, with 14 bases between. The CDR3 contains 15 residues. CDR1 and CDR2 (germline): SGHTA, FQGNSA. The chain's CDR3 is CASSLAVQGLDEQYF. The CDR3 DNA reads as TGTGCCAGCAGCTTAGCGGTACAGGGTTTGGACGAGCAGTACTTC.

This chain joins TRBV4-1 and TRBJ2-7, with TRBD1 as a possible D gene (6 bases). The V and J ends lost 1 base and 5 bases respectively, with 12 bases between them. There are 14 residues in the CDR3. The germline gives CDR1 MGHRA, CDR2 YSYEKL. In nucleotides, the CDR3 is TGCGCCAGCAGCCAAGGAACAGGGTGGGACGAGCAGTACTTC. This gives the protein CASSQGTGWDEQYF.

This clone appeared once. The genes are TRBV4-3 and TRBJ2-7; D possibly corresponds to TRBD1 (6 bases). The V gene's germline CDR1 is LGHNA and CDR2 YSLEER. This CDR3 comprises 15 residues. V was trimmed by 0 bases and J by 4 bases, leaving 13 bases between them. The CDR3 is CASSQDLGAGYEQYF. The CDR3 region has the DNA TGCGCCAGCAGCCAAGATTTGGGGGCGGGTTACGAGCAGTACTTC.

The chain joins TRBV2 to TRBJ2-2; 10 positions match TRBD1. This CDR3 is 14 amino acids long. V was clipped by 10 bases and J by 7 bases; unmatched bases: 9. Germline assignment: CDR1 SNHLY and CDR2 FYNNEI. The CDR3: CATRQGALVGELFF. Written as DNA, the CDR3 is TGTGCCACCAGACAGGGGGCATTGGTCGGGGAGCTGTTTTTT.